Sequencing of this T cell receptor (beta chain) was carried out in a study of molecular identifiers for immune sequencing clone quantification. The germline V and J ends were trimmed by 5 bases and 6 bases, with 11 bases remaining between them. The CDR3 is 13 residues long. CDR1 and CDR2 (germline): SGHAT, FQNNGV. A single record per CDR3 protein comes from TCRdb applying MiXCR to the PCR reads. The repertoire holds 80,000 to 130,000 distinct CDR3 sequences, with 36% as singletons. The sequenced sample was naive CD8+ T cells from blood, with Jurkat cell RNA spiked in. The sample's subset: FACS-sorted CD8+CD4-CCR7+CD45RA+ naive T cells. This chain joins TRBV11-2 and TRBJ2-1; D is uncertain. This TCR was recovered from a human donor in good health. Some libraries in this study had Jurkat cell RNA spiked in. The CDR3 DNA reads TGTGCCAGCAGCCCAAGCCCGGGCAATGAGCAGTTCTTC. The encoded protein is CASSPSPGNEQFF.